The 16 T cell receptor beta chains below were found in one sample sequenced in a study of blood T cells in healthy people across ages (dated by TCRdb to 2015 to 2017). Preparation of the library involved 5' RACE. The instrument given in TCRdb is Illumina HiSeq 2500. A second PCR of roughly 6 to 12 cycles was performed with a sample-barcoded 5' primer and a J-beta primer mix. TCRdb took the public reads, trimmed them with fastp at Q25, ran MiXCR for clone calling and kept in-frame beta chains. Entries are consolidated by CDR3 protein sequence, retaining the most common genes and DNA. For this sample there are more than 800,000 distinct CDR3 sequences; around 43% appear just once. The ten largest clones take up approximately 20% of the sample. Sequenced material: blood. These receptors all stem from a woman in her sixties in good health.

The gene calls are TRBV20-1 and TRBJ2-7; 7 bases align to TRBD2. This CDR3 comprises 15 residues. V shed 1 base, J shed 2 bases, and the junction held 8 bases outside the gene matches. Germline V gene lookup returns CDR1 DFQATT and CDR2 SNEGSKA (reference sequence). The CDR3 DNA reads as TGCAGTGCTAGAGGGGGGGGGAGATCCACCTACGAGCAGTACTTC. This encodes CSARGGGRSTYEQYF.

This clonotype was counted only a few times. The V and J genes are TRBV25-1 and TRBJ2-1; D not certain. The CDR3 has 15 amino acids. From germline, CDR1 is MGHDK and CDR2 SYGVNS. The germline V and J ends were trimmed by 3 bases and 4 bases, with 13 bases remaining between them. CDR3 DNA: TGTGCCAGCAGTGATTGGCGGCGACCGTACAATGAGCAGTTCTTC. This encodes CASSDWRRPYNEQFF.

This clonotype was detected a few times. This chain joins TRBV10-3 and TRBJ2-5; 8 bases are a match to TRBD2. V was pared by 10 bases and J by 11 bases, with 21 bases of the junction left unmatched. Germline values: CDR1 ENHRY, CDR2 SYGVKD. CDR3 length: 15 amino acids. The DNA of the CDR3 is TGTGCCACCCGGACTAGCACGGGACCGTACAATGAGCAGTACTTC. Translation gives CATRTSTGPYNEQYF.

The chain joins TRBV5-6 to TRBJ2-5, with 10 bases matching TRBD1. Germline assignment: CDR1 SGHDT and CDR2 YYEEEE. This CDR3 is built from 15 residues. J gave up 6 bases and V 4 bases, and 9 bases lay outside the gene matches. DNA of the CDR3: TGTGCCAGCAGCCGGGAGGGACAGGGGCTGAAGACCCAGTACTTC. Its protein is CASSREGQGLKTQYF. The full variable domain, its missing parts supplied by reference TRBV5-6 and TRBJ2-5, is DAGVTQSPTHLIKTRGQQVTLRCSPKSGHDTVSWYQQALGQGPQFIFQYYEEEERQRGNFPDRFSGHQFPNYSSELNVNALLLGDSALYLCASSREGQGLKTQYFGPGTRLLVL.

This clonotype was seen a few times. This rearrangement joins TRBV15 to TRBJ2-7; TRBD1 matches 11 bases. CDR3 length: 15 amino acids. The V gene's germline CDR1 is LNHNV and CDR2 YYDKDF (reference sequence). V shed 0 bases, J shed 5 bases, and the junction held 3 bases outside the gene matches. The CDR3, as DNA: TGTGCCACCAGCAGAGAGGGACAGGGGGTCCACGAGCAGTACTTC. This sequence encodes CATSREGQGVHEQYF. The entire variable domain, with the rest obtained from reference TRBV15 and TRBJ2-7, is as follows: DAMVIQNPRYQVTQFGKPVTLSCSQTLNHNVMYWYQQKSSQAPKLLFHYYDKDFNNEADTPDNFQSRRPNTSFCFLDIRSPGLGDTAMYLCATSREGQGVHEQYFGPGTRLTVT.

Details on this clonotype: The germline gene is not matched at one end of the junction; a read error may be the cause. V usage is TRBV6-6 and J usage is TRBJ1-4, with D hard to call. The CDR3 length is 14 residues. CDR1 MNHNY and CDR2 SVGAGI come from the germline V gene (reference sequence). For the CDR3, the DNA is TGTGCCAGCAGCTCTACCAAGCTTAATGAAAAACTGATTTTT. Translating it yields CASSSTKLNEKLIF.

This CDR3 is CASRETDSYGYTF. The CDR3 coding sequence is TGTGCCAGCAGAGAGACAGATAGCTATGGCTACACCTTC. The V call is TRBV25-1, the J call TRBJ1-2; maybe TRBD1 (5 bases). This CDR3 contains 13 residues. Germline V lookup: CDR1 MGHDK, CDR2 SYGVNS. Trimming removed 6 bases from V and 4 bases from J, with 12 bases in between.

In this sample, this clonotype turned up a few times. The chain carries TRBV20-1 and TRBJ2-3; D perhaps matches TRBD2 (6 bases). Germline V gene lookup returns CDR1 DFQATT and CDR2 SNEGSKA (reference sequence). This CDR3 contains 15 residues. With 1 base removed from V and 5 bases from J, the gap between germline ends came to 16 bases. CDR3 sequence reads: CSARAWRALGDTQYF. The CDR3 region has the DNA TGCAGTGCTAGAGCTTGGAGGGCCCTCGGAGATACGCAGTATTTT.

The chain employs TRBV20-1 and TRBJ2-1; D uncertain. The germline CDR1 and CDR2 sequences are DFQATT and SNEGSKA (reference sequence). The V and J ends lost 3 bases and 0 bases respectively, with 9 bases between them. CDR3 size: 14 residues. The DNA for the CDR3 is TGCAGTGCTAGGGAAAAGAGCTCCTACAATGAGCAGTTCTTC. Translation gives CSAREKSSYNEQFF.

The gene calls are TRBV7-2 and TRBJ1-4, with TRBD1 matching 7 bases. The V gene's germline CDR1 is SGHTA and CDR2 FQGNSA. The ends lost 5 bases at V and 4 bases at J; junction bases unmatched: 7. The CDR3 loop spans 15 amino acids. CDR3: CASSALQGNNEKLFF. The CDR3 coding sequence is TGTGCCAGCAGCGCCCTACAGGGGAATAATGAAAAACTGTTTTTT.

This clonotype was picked up a small number of times. The chain has TRBV20-1 and TRBJ2-7; TRBD2 matches 7 bases. The CDR3 loop spans 15 amino acids. The germline gives CDR1 DFQATT, CDR2 SNEGSKA (reference sequence). V lost 0 bases, J lost 4 bases, and 9 bases stayed unmatched. The CDR3 region is CSARDRRGSKYEQYF. The CDR3 DNA sequence: TGCAGTGCTAGAGACCGCCGCGGGAGTAAGTACGAGCAGTACTTC.

The chain has TRBV27 and TRBJ2-1; D is ambiguous. Germline loops: CDR1 MNHEY, CDR2 SMNVEV (reference sequence). Between the trimmed V and J ends, which lost 5 bases and 5 bases, there was a span of 16 bases. This CDR3 has 15 residues. CDR3: CASSPLPGPHNEQFF. The CDR3 region has the DNA TGTGCCAGCAGTCCGCTCCCGGGCCCTCACAATGAGCAGTTCTTC.

The chain carries TRBV20-1 and TRBJ1-2, with TRBD1 as a possible D gene (6 bases). The CDR3 sequence is 14 residues long. The V gene lost 6 bases and the J gene lost 0 bases, with 14 bases spanning the gap. Germline V CDR1 and CDR2: DFQATT, SNEGSKA (reference sequence). The CDR3 DNA sequence: TGCAGTGCAAGGACAGACAGGTCTAACTATGGCTACACCTTC. Its translation: CSARTDRSNYGYTF.

This clonotype was found once. The chain links TRBV11-2 to TRBJ2-3; D gene unclear. Germline values: CDR1 SGHAT, CDR2 FQNNGV. The CDR3 is 16 amino acids. V lost 2 bases and J lost 2, with 14 bases in between. The CDR3 loop is CASSLKRLQLTDTQYF. The CDR3 DNA is TGTGCCAGCAGCTTAAAACGTCTACAGCTCACAGATACGCAGTATTTT.

This clonotype was picked up a small number of times. V usage is TRBV7-3 and J usage is TRBJ2-3; 7 nucleotides match TRBD1. The CDR3 is made up of 15 amino acids. V was clipped by 0 bases and J by 6 bases; unmatched bases: 6. Germline V gene lookup returns CDR1 SGHTA and CDR2 FQGTGA. For the CDR3, the DNA is TGTGCCAGCAGCTTAACAGGGGGCAAGGCCGATACGCAGTATTTT. Translation gives CASSLTGGKADTQYF.

J is TRBJ1-6 and V is TRBV11-2; no definite D call. CDR1 and CDR2 (germline): SGHAT, FQNNGV. V was shortened by 7 bases and J by 7 bases, with 20 bases between the two germline ends. The CDR3 contains 16 residues. The CDR3 DNA sequence: TGTGCCAGCACCTCCCGTCGTGGGCCCGAGAATTCACCCCTCCACTTT. This gives the protein CASTSRRGPENSPLHF.